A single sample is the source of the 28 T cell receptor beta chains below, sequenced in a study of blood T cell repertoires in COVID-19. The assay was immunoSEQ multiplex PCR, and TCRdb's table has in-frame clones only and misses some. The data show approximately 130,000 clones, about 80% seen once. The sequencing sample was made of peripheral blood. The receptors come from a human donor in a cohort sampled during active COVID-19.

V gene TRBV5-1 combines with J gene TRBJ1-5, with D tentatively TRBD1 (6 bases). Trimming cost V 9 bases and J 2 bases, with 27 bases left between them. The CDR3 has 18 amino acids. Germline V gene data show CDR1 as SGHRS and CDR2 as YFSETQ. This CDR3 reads CANGALNSTGWGNQPQHF. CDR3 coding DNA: TGCGCCAACGGAGCCCTCAACTCCACAGGGTGGGGCAATCAGCCCCAGCATTTT.

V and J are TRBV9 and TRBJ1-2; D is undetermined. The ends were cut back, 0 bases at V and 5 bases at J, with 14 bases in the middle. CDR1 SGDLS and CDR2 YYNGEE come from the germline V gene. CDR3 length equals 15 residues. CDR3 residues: CASSVGGVSRYGYTF. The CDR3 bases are TGTGCCAGCAGCGTAGGCGGGGTATCGAGGTATGGCTACACCTTC.

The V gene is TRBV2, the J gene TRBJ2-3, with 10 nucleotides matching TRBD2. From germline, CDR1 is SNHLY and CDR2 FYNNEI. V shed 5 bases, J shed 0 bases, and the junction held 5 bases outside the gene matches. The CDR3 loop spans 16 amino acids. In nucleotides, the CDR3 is TGTGCCAGCAGTCCTACTAGCGGGGCTAGCACAGATACGCAGTATTTT. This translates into CASSPTSGASTDTQYF.

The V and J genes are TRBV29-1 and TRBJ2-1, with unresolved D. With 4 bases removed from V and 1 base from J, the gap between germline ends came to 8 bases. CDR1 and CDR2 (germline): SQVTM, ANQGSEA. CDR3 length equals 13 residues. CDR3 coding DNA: TGCAGCGTTGTACAAAGTTCCTACAATGAGCAGTTCTTC. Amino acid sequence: CSVVQSSYNEQFF.

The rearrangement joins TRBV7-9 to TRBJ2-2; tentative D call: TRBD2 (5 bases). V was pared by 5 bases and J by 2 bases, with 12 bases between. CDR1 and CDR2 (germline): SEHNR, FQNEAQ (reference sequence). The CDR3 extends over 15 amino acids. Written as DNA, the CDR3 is TGTGCCAGCAGCCCTACGGGGTCTAACACCGGGGAGCTGTTTTTT. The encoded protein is CASSPTGSNTGELFF.

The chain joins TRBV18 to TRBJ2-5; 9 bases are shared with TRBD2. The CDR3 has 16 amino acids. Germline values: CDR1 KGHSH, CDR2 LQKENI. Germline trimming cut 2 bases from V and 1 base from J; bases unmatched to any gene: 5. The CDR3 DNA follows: TGTGCCAGCTCACCATCGAGCGGGGGGATCCAAGAGACCCAGTACTTC. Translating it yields CASSPSSGGIQETQYF.

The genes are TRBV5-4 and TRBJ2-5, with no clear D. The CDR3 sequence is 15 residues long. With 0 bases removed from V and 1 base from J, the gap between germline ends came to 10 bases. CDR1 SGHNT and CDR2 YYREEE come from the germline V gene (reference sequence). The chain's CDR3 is CASSLASSSQETQYF. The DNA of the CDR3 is TGTGCCAGCAGCTTGGCCTCTAGTTCCCAAGAGACCCAGTACTTC.

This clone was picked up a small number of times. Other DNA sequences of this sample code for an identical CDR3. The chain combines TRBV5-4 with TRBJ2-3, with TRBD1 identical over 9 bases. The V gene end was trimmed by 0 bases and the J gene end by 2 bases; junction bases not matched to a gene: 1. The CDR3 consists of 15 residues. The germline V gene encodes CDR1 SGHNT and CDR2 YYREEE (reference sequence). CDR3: CASSLDRGLTDTQYF. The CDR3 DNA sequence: TGTGCCAGCAGCTTGGACAGGGGGCTCACAGATACGCAGTATTTT.

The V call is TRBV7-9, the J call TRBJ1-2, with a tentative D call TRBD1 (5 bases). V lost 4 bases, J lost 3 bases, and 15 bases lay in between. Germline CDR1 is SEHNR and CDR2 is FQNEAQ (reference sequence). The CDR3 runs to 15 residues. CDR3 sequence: CASSWEGDRDYGYTF. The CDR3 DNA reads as TGTGCCAGCAGCTGGGAAGGGGATAGAGACTATGGCTACACCTTC.

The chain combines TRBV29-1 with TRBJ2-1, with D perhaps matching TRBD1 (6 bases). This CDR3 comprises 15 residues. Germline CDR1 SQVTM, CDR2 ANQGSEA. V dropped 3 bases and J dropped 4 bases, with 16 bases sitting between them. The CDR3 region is CSVEGAALAYNEQFF. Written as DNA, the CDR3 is TGCAGCGTTGAGGGGGCTGCTCTGGCTTACAATGAGCAGTTCTTC.

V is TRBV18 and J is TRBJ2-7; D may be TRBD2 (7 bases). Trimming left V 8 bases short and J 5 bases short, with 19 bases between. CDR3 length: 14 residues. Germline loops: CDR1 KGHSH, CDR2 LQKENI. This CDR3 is CASRAIQGGHEQYF. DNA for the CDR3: TGTGCCAGCCGCGCAATACAGGGAGGGCACGAGCAGTACTTC.

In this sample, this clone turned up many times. CDR3 nucleotides: TGTGCCAGCAGCCCCCAGACAGGGTCTCGGACAGATACGCAGTATTTT. This sequence encodes CASSPQTGSRTDTQYF. The rearrangement joins TRBV7-3 to TRBJ2-3; 7 positions agree with TRBD1. The V segment lost 5 bases and the J segment 3 bases; nucleotides outside the gene matches: 11. The CDR3 is 16 residues long. The V gene's germline CDR1 is SGHTA and CDR2 FQGTGA.

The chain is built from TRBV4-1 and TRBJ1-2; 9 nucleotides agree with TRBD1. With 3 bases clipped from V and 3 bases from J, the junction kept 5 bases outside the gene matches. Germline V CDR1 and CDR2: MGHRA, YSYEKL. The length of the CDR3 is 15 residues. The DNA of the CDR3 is TGCGCCAGCAGCCACCCACAGGGGGCAGACTATGGCTACACCTTC. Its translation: CASSHPQGADYGYTF.

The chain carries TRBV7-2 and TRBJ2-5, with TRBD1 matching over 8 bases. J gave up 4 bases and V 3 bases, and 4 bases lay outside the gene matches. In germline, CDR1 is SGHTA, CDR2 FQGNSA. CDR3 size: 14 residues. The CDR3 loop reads CASSFDRGRETQYF. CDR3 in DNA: TGTGCCAGCAGCTTCGACAGGGGTAGAGAGACCCAGTACTTC.

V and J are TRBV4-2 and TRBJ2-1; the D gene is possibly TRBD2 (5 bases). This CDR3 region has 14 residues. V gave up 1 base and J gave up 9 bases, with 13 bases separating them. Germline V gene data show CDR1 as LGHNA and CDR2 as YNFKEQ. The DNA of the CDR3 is TGTGCCAGCAGCCAAGTCGGGGATACGATTGAGCAGTTCTTC. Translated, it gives CASSQVGDTIEQFF.

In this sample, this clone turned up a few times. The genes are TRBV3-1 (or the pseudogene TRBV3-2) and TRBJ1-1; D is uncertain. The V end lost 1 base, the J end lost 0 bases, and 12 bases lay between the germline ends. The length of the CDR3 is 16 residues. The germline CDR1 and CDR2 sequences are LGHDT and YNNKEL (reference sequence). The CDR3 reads CASSQAAQRMNTEAFF. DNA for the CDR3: TGTGCCAGCAGCCAAGCGGCACAGAGAATGAACACTGAAGCTTTCTTT.

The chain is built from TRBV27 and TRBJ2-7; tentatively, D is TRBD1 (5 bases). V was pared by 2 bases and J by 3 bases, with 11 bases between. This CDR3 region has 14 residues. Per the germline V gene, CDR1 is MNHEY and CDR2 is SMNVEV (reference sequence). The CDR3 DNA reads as TGTGCCAGCAGTTTAATGGATCAGGGCTACGAGCAGTACTTC. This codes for CASSLMDQGYEQYF.

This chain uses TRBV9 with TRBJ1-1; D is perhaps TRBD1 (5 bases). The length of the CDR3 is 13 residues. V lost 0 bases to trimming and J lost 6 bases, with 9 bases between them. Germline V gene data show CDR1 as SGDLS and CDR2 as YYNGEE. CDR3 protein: CASSVGWTSEAFF. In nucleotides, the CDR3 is TGTGCCAGCAGCGTAGGTTGGACATCTGAAGCTTTCTTT.

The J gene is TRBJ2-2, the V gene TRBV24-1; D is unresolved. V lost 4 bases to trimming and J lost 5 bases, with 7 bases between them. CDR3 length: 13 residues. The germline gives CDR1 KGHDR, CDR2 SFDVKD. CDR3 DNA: TGTGCCACCAGTGAAAGAGCAACCGGGGAGCTGTTTTTT. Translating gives CATSERATGELFF.

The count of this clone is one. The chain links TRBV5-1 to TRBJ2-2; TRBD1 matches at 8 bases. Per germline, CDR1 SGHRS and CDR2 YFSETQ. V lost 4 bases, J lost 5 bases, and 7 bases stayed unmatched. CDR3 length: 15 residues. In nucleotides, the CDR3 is TGCGCCAGCAGCGTAAGGACAGGGAAGACCGGGGAGCTGTTTTTT. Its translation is CASSVRTGKTGELFF.

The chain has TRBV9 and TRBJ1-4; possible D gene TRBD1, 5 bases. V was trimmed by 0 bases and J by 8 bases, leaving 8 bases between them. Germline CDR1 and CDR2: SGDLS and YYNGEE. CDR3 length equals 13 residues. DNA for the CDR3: TGTGCCAGCAGCGTAGCAGGGCGGGAAAAACTGTTTTTT. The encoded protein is CASSVAGREKLFF.

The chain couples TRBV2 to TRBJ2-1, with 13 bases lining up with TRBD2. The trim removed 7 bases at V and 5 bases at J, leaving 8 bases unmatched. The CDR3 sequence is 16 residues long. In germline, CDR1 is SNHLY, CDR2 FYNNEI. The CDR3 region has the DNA TGTGCCAGCAAAATAGAGGGACTAGCGGGAAACAATGAGCAGTTCTTC. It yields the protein CASKIEGLAGNNEQFF.

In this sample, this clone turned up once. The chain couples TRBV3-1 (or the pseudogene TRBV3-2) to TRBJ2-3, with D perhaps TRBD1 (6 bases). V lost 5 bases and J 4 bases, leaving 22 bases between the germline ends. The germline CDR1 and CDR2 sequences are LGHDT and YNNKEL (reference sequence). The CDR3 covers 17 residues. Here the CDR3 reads CASSFKRRDRLADTQYF. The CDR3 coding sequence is TGTGCCAGCAGCTTTAAACGACGTGACAGGTTGGCAGATACGCAGTATTTT.

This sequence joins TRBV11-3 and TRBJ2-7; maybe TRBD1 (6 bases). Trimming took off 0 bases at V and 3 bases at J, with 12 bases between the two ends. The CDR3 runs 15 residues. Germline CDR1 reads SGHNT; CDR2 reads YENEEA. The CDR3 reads CASSLEQGNVYEQYF. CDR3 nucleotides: TGTGCCAGCAGCTTAGAACAGGGTAACGTCTACGAGCAGTACTTC.

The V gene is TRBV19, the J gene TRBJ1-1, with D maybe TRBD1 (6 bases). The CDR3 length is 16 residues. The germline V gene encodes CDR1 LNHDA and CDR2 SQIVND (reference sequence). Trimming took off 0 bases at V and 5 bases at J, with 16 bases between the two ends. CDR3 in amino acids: CASSIDQGGATTEAFF. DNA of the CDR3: TGTGCCAGTAGTATAGATCAAGGGGGGGCGACGACTGAAGCTTTCTTT. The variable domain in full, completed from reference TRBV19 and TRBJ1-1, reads DGGITQSPKYLFRKEGQNVTLSCEQNLNHDAMYWYRQDPGQGLRLIYYSQIVNDFQKGDIAEGYSVSREKKESFPLTVTSAQKNPTAFYLCASSIDQGGATTEAFFGQGTRLTVV.

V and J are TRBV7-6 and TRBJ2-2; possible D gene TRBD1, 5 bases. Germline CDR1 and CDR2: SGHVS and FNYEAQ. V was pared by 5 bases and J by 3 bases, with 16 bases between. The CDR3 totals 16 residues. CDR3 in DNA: TGTGCCAGCAGCGGCCGCAGGGTGCCGGACACCGGGGAGCTGTTTTTT. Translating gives CASSGRRVPDTGELFF.

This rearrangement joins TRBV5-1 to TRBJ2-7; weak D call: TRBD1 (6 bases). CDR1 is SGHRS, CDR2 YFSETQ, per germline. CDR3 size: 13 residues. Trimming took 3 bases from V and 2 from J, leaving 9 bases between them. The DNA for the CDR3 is TGCGCCAGCAGCTCGGCAGGGGCCTACGAGCAGTACTTC. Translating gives CASSSAGAYEQYF.

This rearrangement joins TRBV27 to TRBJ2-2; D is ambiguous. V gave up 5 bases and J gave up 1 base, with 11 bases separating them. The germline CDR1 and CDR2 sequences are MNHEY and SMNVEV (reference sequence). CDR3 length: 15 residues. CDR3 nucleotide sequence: TGTGCCAGCAGTCGGCCCCGACAGAACACCGGGGAGCTGTTTTTT. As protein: CASSRPRQNTGELFF.